A single sample is the source of the 3 T cell receptor beta chains below, sequenced in a study of neoadjuvant nivolumab and ipilimumab in lung cancer. Some clones are missing from TCRdb's copy, which holds only in-frame ones; the method was immunoSEQ multiplex PCR. Here the sample spans some 25,000 clones, 76% being singletons. The specimen comprised tumor tissue, sampled after neoadjuvant nivolumab, alone or with ipilimumab, at or shortly before surgery. The receptors were sampled from an adult with non-small cell lung cancer.

This clone was observed once. The chain is built from TRBV5-1 and TRBJ2-3, with TRBD2 matching over 8 bases. Trimming removed 2 bases from V and 0 bases from J; junction bases left unmatched: 2. Germline CDR1 reads SGHRS; CDR2 reads YFSETQ. The length of the CDR3 is 15 residues. DNA of the CDR3: TGCGCCAGCAGCTTACTAGCGGAAAGCACAGATACGCAGTATTTT. Translated: CASSLLAESTDTQYF. The whole variable domain, filled in from reference TRBV5-1 and TRBJ2-3, reads KAGVTQTPRYLIKTRGQQVTLSCSPISGHRSVSWYQQTPGQGLQFLFEYFSETQRNKGNFPGRFSGRQFSNSRSEMNVSTLELGDSALYLCASSLLAESTDTQYFGPGTRLTVL.

This sequence joins TRBV7-9 and TRBJ2-1, with a possible D match to TRBD2 (6 bases). The germline V gene encodes CDR1 SEHNR and CDR2 FQNEAQ (reference sequence). The V end lost 4 bases, the J end lost 7 bases, and 23 bases lay between the germline ends. The CDR3 covers 17 residues. In DNA form, the CDR3 reads TGTGCCAGCAGCTCCCAAGGCGGGGTAGGTACAAGGAATGAGCAGTTCTTC. Translating it yields CASSSQGGVGTRNEQFF.

The chain uses TRBV18 and TRBJ1-2; a weak D match, TRBD1 (6 bases). The CDR3 totals 14 residues. V lost 2 bases, J lost 4 bases, and 11 bases lay in between. Germline V gene sequence: CDR1 KGHSH, CDR2 LQKENI. CDR3 nucleotides: TGTGCCAGCTCACCAGAAAAGGGGGGCTATGGCTACACCTTC. Translation: CASSPEKGGYGYTF.